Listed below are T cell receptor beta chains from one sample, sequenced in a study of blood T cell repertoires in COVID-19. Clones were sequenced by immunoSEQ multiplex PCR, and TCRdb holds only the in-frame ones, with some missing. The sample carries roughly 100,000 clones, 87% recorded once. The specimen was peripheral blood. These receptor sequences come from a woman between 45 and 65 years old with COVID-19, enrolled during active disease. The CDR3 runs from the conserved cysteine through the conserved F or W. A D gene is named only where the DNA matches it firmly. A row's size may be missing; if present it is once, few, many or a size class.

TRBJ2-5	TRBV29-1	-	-	CSVGLGGTETQYF	TGCAGCGTTGGATTGGGGGGAACAGAGACCCAGTACTTC
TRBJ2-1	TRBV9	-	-	CASSPRQSYNEQFF	TGTGCCAGCAGCCCTCGACAGAGCTACAATGAGCAGTTCTTC
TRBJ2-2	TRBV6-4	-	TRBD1	CASSDSGQGIGELFF	TGTGCCAGCAGTGACTCTGGACAGGGTATCGGGGAGCTGTTTTTT
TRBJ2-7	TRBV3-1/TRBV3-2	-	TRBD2	CASSPDSGGSEQYF	TGTGCCAGCAGCCCCGACTCCGGCGGGAGCGAGCAGTACTTC
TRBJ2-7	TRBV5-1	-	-	CASSPRLDQTPEQYF	TGCGCCAGCAGCCCTCGACTAGACCAGACCCCCGAGCAGTACTTC
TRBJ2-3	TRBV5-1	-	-	CASSLSLDTQYF	TGCGCCAGCAGCCTTTCGTTGGATACGCAGTATTTT
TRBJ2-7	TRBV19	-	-	CASSTRTALPYEQYF	TGTGCCAGTAGTACACGGACAGCCCTGCCCTACGAGCAGTACTTC
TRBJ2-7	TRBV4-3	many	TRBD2	CASSSTGYGVAGTYEQYF	TGCGCCAGCAGCTCGACAGGCTACGGAGTAGCGGGGACCTACGAGCAGTACTTC
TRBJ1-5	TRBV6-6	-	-	CASSQQGSNQPQHF	TGTGCCAGCAGTCAACAGGGTAGCAATCAGCCCCAGCATTTT
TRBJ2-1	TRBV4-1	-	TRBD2	CASSPPVQRGGLYEQFF	TGCGCCAGCAGCCCTCCCGTGCAGCGGGGGGGCCTGTATGAGCAGTTCTTC
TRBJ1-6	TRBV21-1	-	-	CASSNMDRGLSPLHF	TGTGCCAGCAGCAATATGGACAGGGGGCTATCACCCCTCCACTTT
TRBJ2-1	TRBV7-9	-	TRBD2	CASSLTGGGAGNEQFF	TGTGCCAGCAGCTTGACCGGCGGGGGGGCGGGCAATGAGCAGTTCTTC
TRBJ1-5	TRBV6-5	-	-	CASTGDGFNQPQHF	TGTGCCAGCACTGGAGACGGGTTCAATCAGCCCCAGCATTTT
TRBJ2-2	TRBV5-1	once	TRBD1	CASRLQGANTGELFF	TGCGCCAGCAGGCTACAGGGGGCGAACACCGGGGAGCTGTTTTTT
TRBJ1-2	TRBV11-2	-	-	CASSLDESDYGYTF	TGTGCCAGCAGCTTAGATGAATCGGACTATGGCTACACCTTC
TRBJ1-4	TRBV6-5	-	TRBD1	CASSYSGTGHEKLFF	TGTGCCAGCAGTTACTCCGGGACAGGGCATGAAAAACTGTTTTTT
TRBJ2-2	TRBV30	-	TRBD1	CAWVGQGTGELFF	TGTGCCTGGGTCGGACAGGGCACCGGGGAGCTGTTTTTT
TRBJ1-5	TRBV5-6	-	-	CASSLGLSAQHF	TGTGCCAGCAGCCTAGGCTTAAGTGCCCAGCATTTT
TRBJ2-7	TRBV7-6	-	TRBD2	CASSPNQGRDYEQYF	TGTGCCAGCAGCCCAAACCAAGGGAGGGACTACGAGCAGTACTTC
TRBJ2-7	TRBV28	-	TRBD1	CASRDRGHEQYF	TGTGCCAGCCGGGACAGGGGCCACGAGCAGTACTTC
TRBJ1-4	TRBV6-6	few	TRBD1	CASSSHGTGSEKLFF	TGTGCCAGCAGTTCCCACGGGACAGGTAGCGAAAAACTGTTTTTT
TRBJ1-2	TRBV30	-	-	CAWSLDGNYGYTF	TGTGCCTGGAGTCTAGACGGAAACTATGGCTACACCTTC
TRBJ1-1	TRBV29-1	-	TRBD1	CSVRQLSGQGDTEAFF	TGCAGCGTTAGACAACTTTCGGGACAGGGGGACACTGAAGCTTTCTTT
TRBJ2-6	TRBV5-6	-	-	CASSLGPPGAGANVLTF	TGTGCCAGCAGCTTGGGACCCCCCGGGGCTGGGGCCAACGTCCTGACTTTC
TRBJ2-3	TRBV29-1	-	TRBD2	CSVRAGGDTQYF	TGCAGCGTACGAGCGGGGGGGGATACGCAGTATTTT
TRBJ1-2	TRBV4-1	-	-	CASSQDSTGYSYGYTF	TGCGCCAGCAGCCAAGATTCTACAGGCTACAGCTATGGCTACACCTTC
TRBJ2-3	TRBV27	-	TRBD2	CASSKGLAGGPGAPDTQYF	TGTGCCAGCAGTAAGGGACTAGCGGGGGGGCCGGGGGCCCCAGATACGCAGTATTTT
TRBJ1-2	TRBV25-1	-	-	CASSRTQGAENYGYTF	TGTGCCAGCAGTCGCACTCAAGGGGCAGAGAACTATGGCTACACCTTC
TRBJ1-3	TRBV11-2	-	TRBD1	CASSFSSGTESGNTIYF	TGTGCCAGCAGCTTTAGCTCCGGGACAGAGTCTGGAAACACCATATATTTT
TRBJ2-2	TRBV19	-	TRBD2	CASSSGTRRAGELFF	TGTGCCAGTAGTTCCGGGACTAGAAGGGCCGGGGAGCTGTTTTTT
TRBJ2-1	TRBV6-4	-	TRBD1	CASSDGQGAYNEQFF	TGTGCCAGCAGTGACGGACAGGGGGCCTACAATGAGCAGTTCTTC
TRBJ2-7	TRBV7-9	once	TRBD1	CASSRQGSYEQYF	TGTGCCAGCAGCCGACAGGGATCCTACGAGCAGTACTTC
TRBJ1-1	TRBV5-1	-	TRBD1	CASSLGQGEDEAFF	TGCGCCAGCAGCTTGGGACAGGGCGAGGACGAAGCTTTCTTT
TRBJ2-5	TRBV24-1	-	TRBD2	CATSPGGPPEGETQYF	TGTGCCACCAGCCCGGGGGGGCCCCCTGAGGGGGAGACCCAGTACTTC
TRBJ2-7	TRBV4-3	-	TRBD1	CASSQYPGQNSYEQYF	TGCGCCAGCAGCCAATATCCGGGACAGAATTCCTACGAGCAGTACTTC
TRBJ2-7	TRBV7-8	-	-	CASSPRGNEQYF	TGTGCCAGCAGCCCAAGGGGGAACGAGCAGTACTTC
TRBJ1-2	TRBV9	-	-	CASSEGQYGYTF	TGTGCCAGCAGCGAAGGACAGTATGGCTACACCTTC
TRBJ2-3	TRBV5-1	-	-	CASSLGGDSPDTQYF	TGCGCCAGCAGCTTGGGCGGGGACTCCCCCGATACGCAGTATTTT
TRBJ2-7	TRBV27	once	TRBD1	CASRNSGTGYEQYF	TGTGCCAGCCGAAACTCCGGGACAGGGTACGAGCAGTACTTC
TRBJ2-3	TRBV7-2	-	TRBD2	CASSHRTSGGTDTQYF	TGTGCCAGCAGCCACCGGACTAGCGGGGGTACAGATACGCAGTATTTT
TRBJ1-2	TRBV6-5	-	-	CASSYGNRNGYTF	TGTGCCAGCAGTTACGGGAACAGGAATGGCTACACCTTC
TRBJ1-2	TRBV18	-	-	CASSPGDEGYGYTF	TGTGCCAGCTCACCAGGAGATGAGGGCTATGGCTACACCTTC
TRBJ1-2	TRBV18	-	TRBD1	CASSPLQGTTGYTF	TGTGCCAGCTCCCCTTTACAGGGGACCACTGGCTACACCTTC
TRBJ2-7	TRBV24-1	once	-	CATSDLYRGVYEQYF	TGTGCCACCAGTGATTTATATAGGGGCGTTTACGAGCAGTACTTC
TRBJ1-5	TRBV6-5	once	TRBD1	CASSRDRGPNQPQHF	TGTGCCAGCAGTAGGGACAGGGGTCCAAATCAGCCCCAGCATTTT
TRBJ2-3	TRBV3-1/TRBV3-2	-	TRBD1	CASSQDLTGPDTQYF	TGTGCCAGCAGCCAAGACCTGACAGGGCCAGATACGCAGTATTTT
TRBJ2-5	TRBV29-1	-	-	CSVERDYTGRETQYF	TGCAGCGTTGAAAGGGACTATACAGGGCGGGAGACCCAGTACTTC
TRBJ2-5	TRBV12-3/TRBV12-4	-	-	CASSFLRRETQYF	TGTGCCAGCAGTTTTCTCCGGAGGGAGACCCAGTACTTC
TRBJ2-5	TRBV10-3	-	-	CAISFQGGQETQYF	TGTGCCATCAGCTTTCAGGGGGGACAAGAGACCCAGTACTTC
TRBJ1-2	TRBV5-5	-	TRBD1	CASSLGTANYGYTF	TGTGCCAGCAGCTTAGGGACAGCTAACTATGGCTACACCTTC
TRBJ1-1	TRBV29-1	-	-	CSVEGGGTEAFF	TGCAGCGTTGAAGGAGGGGGCACTGAAGCTTTCTTT
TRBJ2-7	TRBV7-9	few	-	CASSLRETYEQYF	TGTGCCAGCAGCCTCCGGGAAACCTACGAGCAGTACTTC
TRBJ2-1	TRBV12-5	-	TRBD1	CASGTGGYYNEQFF	TGTGCTAGTGGAACAGGGGGCTACTACAATGAGCAGTTCTTC
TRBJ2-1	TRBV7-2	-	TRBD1	CASSPGTAFYNEQFF	TGTGCCAGCAGCCCAGGGACAGCCTTCTACAATGAGCAGTTCTTC
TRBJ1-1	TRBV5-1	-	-	CASSPSLGGERGAFF	TGCGCCAGCAGCCCCTCGCTGGGGGGCGAGCGGGGAGCTTTCTTT
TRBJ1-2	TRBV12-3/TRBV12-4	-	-	CASSSGNGYTF	TGTGCCAGCAGTTCGGGGAATGGCTACACCTTC
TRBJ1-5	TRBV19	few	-	CASSIGGGLDQPQHF	TGTGCCAGTAGTATAGGGGGGGGCCTGGATCAGCCCCAGCATTTT